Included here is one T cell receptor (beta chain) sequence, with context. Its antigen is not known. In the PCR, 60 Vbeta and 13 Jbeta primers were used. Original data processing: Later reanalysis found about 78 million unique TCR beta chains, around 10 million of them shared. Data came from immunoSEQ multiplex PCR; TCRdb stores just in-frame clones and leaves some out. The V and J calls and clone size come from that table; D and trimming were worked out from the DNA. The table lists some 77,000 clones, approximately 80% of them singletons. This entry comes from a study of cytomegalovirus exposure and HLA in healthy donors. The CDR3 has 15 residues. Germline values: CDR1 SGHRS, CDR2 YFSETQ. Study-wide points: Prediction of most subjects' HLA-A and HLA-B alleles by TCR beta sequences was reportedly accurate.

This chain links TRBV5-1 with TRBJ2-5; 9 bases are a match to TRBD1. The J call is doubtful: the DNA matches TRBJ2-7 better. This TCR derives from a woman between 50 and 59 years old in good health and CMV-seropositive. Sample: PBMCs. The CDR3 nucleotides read TGCGCCAGCAGCGTCCTGGGACAGGGAGAGGGCGAGCAGTACTTC. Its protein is CASSVLGQGEGEQYF.